Below are 25 T cell receptor beta chains sequenced from a single sample in a study of regulatory T cells in long-lasting Graves disease. HTBI primers from iRepertoire and Arm-PCR of CDR3 regions yielded the TCR beta libraries. MiXCR was run by TCRdb on the multiplex PCR reads, yielding one entry per CDR3 protein. The table includes fewer than 450,000 distinct CDR3 sequences, around a quarter detected once. Time point given: persistent/refractory GD, antithyroid drugs over 5 years with positive TRAb. The TCR library used RNA extracted from PBMCs. The source material was peripheral blood mononuclear cells (PBMCs), sampled when the disease was refractory, from a patient treated with antithyroid drugs. The receptors stem from a female donor with Graves disease.

This clonotype was seen more than once but under ten times. The chain employs TRBV13 and TRBJ1-4; 7 positions agree with TRBD1. V gave up 4 bases and J gave up 10 bases; unmatched junction bases: 15. The CDR3 spans 16 residues. Germline lookup yields CDR1 PRHDT and CDR2 FYEKMQ (reference sequence). Written as DNA, the CDR3 is TGTGCCAGCAGCTCACCAGTCGACAGGGTCTCTGGAAAACTGTTTTTT. It is translated as CASSSPVDRVSGKLFF.

This rearrangement joins TRBV29-1 to TRBJ2-7; 7 bases agree with TRBD2. Germline CDR1 is SQVTM and CDR2 is ANQGSEA. The junction had 6 bases not matched to a gene; V was cut back by 6 bases and J by 1 base. The CDR3 contains 13 residues. The chain's CDR3 is CSVLSGTSYEQYF. CDR3 nucleotide sequence: TGCAGCGTCCTAAGCGGGACGTCCTACGAGCAGTACTTC.

The table lists this clonotype with a few counts. This chain links TRBV27 with TRBJ2-7, with TRBD1 matching 8 bases. Germline V gene lookup returns CDR1 MNHEY and CDR2 SMNVEV (reference sequence). The CDR3 contains 16 residues. J was trimmed by 3 bases and V by 5 bases; bases with no gene match: 12. CDR3: CASSPDPWTGFYEQYF. The CDR3, as DNA: TGTGCCAGCAGTCCCGACCCATGGACAGGGTTCTACGAGCAGTACTTC.

This chain connects TRBV18 to TRBJ2-5; 14 bases match TRBD2. V was clipped by 6 bases and J by 5 bases; unmatched bases: 5. The CDR3 is made up of 15 amino acids. Per the germline V gene, CDR1 is KGHSH and CDR2 is LQKENI. The CDR3 loop is CASSGTSGSQETQYF. The CDR3 DNA reads as TGTGCCAGCTCCGGGACTAGCGGGAGTCAGGAGACCCAGTACTTC. Together with reference TRBV18 and TRBJ2-5, the CDR3 gives the full variable domain: NAGVMQNPRHLVRRRGQEARLRCSPMKGHSHVYWYRQLPEEGLKFMVYLQKENIIDESGMPKERFSAEFPKEGPSILRIQQVVRGDSAAYFCASSGTSGSQETQYFGPGTRLLVL.

This clonotype was counted once. A clone one base away is much larger, so this may be a read error. CDR3 nucleotide sequence: TGTACCACCATAAGACAGGGGGTTAACTATGGCTACACCTTC. It codes for CTTIRQGVNYGYTF. The V gene is TRBV2, the J gene TRBJ1-2; 9 bases are shared with TRBD1. Germline CDR1 SNHLY, CDR2 FYNNEI. This CDR3 has 14 residues.

Regarding this clonotype: This likely came from a read error, as a far larger clone is one base away. V and J are TRBV5-6 and TRBJ2-5; 7 nucleotides align to TRBD1. CDR3 length equals 16 residues. CDR1 and CDR2 (germline): SGHDT, YYEEEE. Here the CDR3 reads CASSYGDSGRQETRYF. CDR3 DNA sequence: TGTGCCAGCAGCTACGGGGACAGTGGACGCCAAGAGACCCGGTACTTC.

This chain connects TRBV30 to TRBJ2-7, with D possibly matching TRBD2 (5 bases). This CDR3 is built from 11 residues. Germline V gene lookup returns CDR1 GTSNPN and CDR2 SVGIG (reference sequence). V was trimmed by 3 bases and J by 2 bases, leaving 5 bases between them. The chain's CDR3 is CAWRAAYEQYF. The CDR3 DNA reads as TGTGCCTGGAGAGCGGCCTACGAGCAGTACTTC. Based on the CDR3 plus reference TRBV30 and TRBJ2-7, the full variable domain is SQTIHQWPATLVQPVGSPLSLECTVEGTSNPNLYWYRQAAGRGLQLLFYSVGIGQISSEVPQNLSASRPQDRQFILSSKKLLLSDSGFYLCAWRAAYEQYFGPGTRLTVT.

As regards this clonotype: A much larger clone lies a single base off, so this may be a read error. The chain carries TRBV30 and TRBJ1-1; D is possibly TRBD1 (6 bases). The CDR3 is 12 amino acids. Trimming removed 3 bases from V and 1 base from J, with 6 bases in between. The germline gives CDR1 GTSNPN, CDR2 SVGIG (reference sequence). Written as DNA, the CDR3 is TGTGCCTGGAGGGACAGGAACACTGAAGCTTTCTTT. Amino acid sequence: CAWRDRNTEAFF.

This chain joins TRBV28 and TRBJ1-3; no clear D gene. Trimming shortened V by 4 bases and J by 4 bases, and 5 bases separated the two germline ends. Germline V CDR1 and CDR2: MDHEN, SYDVKM. This CDR3 spans 12 amino acids. The CDR3 bases are TGTGCCAGCAGTTATCGGGGAAACACCATATATTTT. Translating gives CASSYRGNTIYF.

The sample holds one count of this clonotype. The chain combines TRBV12-3 or TRBV12-4 with TRBJ2-3; 13 nucleotides line up with TRBD2. V lost 0 bases and J lost 10; bases outside the gene matches: 4. There are 15 residues in the CDR3. CDR3 sequence: CASSLAGLAGTSQYF. The DNA of the CDR3 is TGTGCCAGCAGTTTAGCGGGACTAGCGGGAACTTCGCAGTATTTT.

Only a few counts were recorded for this clonotype. CDR3 nucleotide sequence: TGTGCCAGCAGCCTCCTAGCGGGAGGGGGGATCAATGAGCAGTTCTTC. Its translation is CASSLLAGGGINEQFF. This chain connects TRBV11-2 to TRBJ2-1; TRBD2 agrees at 12 bases. J gave up 6 bases and V 5 bases, and 8 bases lay outside the gene matches. From germline, CDR1 is SGHAT and CDR2 FQNNGV. The CDR3 sequence is 16 residues long.

This chain uses TRBV6-5 with TRBJ1-5; D remains ambiguous. Germline V lookup: CDR1 MNHEY, CDR2 SVGAGI. CDR3 length: 13 amino acids. V was cut by 2 bases and J by 6 bases, with 8 bases left in between. The CDR3 DNA sequence: TGTGCCAGCAGTTACAAGGGAGGTCAGCCCCAGCATTTT. It is translated as CASSYKGGQPQHF.

This sequence joins TRBV7-9 and TRBJ2-7, with 9 bases aligning to TRBD1. V shed 8 bases and J 4 bases; nucleotides not matched to a gene: 6. This CDR3 contains 13 residues. CDR1 is SEHNR, CDR2 FQNEAQ, per germline (reference sequence). Here the CDR3 DNA reads TGTGCCAGCGTCACAGGGGGCGGTTACGAGCAGTACTTC. Amino acid sequence: CASVTGGGYEQYF.

This clonotype was picked up a small number of times. CDR3: CASSPPGRVTKTQYF. In DNA, the CDR3 is TGTGCCAGCAGCCCCCCTGGGCGAGTGACGAAGACCCAGTACTTC. This chain uses TRBV12-3 or TRBV12-4 with TRBJ2-5, with D hard to call. The CDR3 sequence is 15 residues long. The V gene lost 6 bases and the J gene lost 6 bases, with 20 bases spanning the gap.

V usage is TRBV27 and J usage is TRBJ1-3; TRBD1 matches at 8 bases. Germline V gives CDR1 MNHEY, CDR2 SMNVEV (reference sequence). Trimming at V came to 5 bases and at J to 4 bases, leaving 7 bases not matched to a gene. The CDR3 contains 15 residues. The CDR3 spells CASSPNRGRGNTIYF. Here the CDR3 DNA reads TGTGCCAGCAGTCCCAACAGGGGGAGAGGAAACACCATATATTTT.

This clonotype was counted many times. The V and J genes are TRBV7-2 and TRBJ2-6, with D perhaps TRBD1 (6 bases). This CDR3 has 16 amino acids. Germline V gene data show CDR1 as SGHTA and CDR2 as FQGNSA. V was shortened by 4 bases and J by 1 base, with 11 bases between the two germline ends. The CDR3 loop reads CASSSRTVSGANVLTF. CDR3 in DNA: TGTGCCAGCAGCTCTCGGACAGTGTCTGGGGCCAACGTCCTGACTTTC.

Note on this clonotype: This clone may be a read error of a much larger clone one base away. The rearrangement links TRBV10-3 to TRBJ2-7; D unresolved. Germline V gene sequence: CDR1 ENHRY, CDR2 SYGVKD. V lost 6 bases, J lost 1 base, and 7 bases lay in between. The CDR3 runs 12 residues. The CDR3 nucleotides read TGTGCCATCAGGGGCAGTTCCTACGAGCAGTACTTC. Translated: CAIRGSSYEQYF.

The V call is TRBV5-1, the J call TRBJ2-7; TRBD1 might be the D (5 bases). From germline, CDR1 is SGHRS and CDR2 YFSETQ. The CDR3 runs 15 residues. With 1 base removed from V and 2 bases from J, the gap between germline ends came to 13 bases. The DNA for the CDR3 is TGCGCCAGCAGCTTGTCTGCAGGGAAAACCTACGAGCAGTACTTC. Its protein product is CASSLSAGKTYEQYF. Supplemented by reference TRBV5-1 and TRBJ2-7, the full variable domain reads KAGVTQTPRYLIKTRGQQVTLSCSPISGHRSVSWYQQTPGQGLQFLFEYFSETQRNKGNFPGRFSGRQFSNSRSEMNVSTLELGDSALYLCASSLSAGKTYEQYFGPGTRLTVT.

This clonotype has at least ten counts. The V call is TRBV5-1, the J call TRBJ1-2; the match to TRBD1 covers 9 bases. From germline, CDR1 is SGHRS and CDR2 YFSETQ. The CDR3 contains 15 residues. The V gene end was trimmed by 7 bases and the J gene end by 1 base; junction bases not matched to a gene: 8. The CDR3 spells CASRSGTGNNYGYTF. In DNA form, the CDR3 reads TGCGCCAGCCGATCCGGGACAGGGAATAACTATGGCTACACCTTC.

The V gene is TRBV28, the J gene TRBJ2-5, with D tentatively TRBD1 (5 bases). The CDR3 covers 17 residues. Trimming stripped 2 bases from V and 0 bases from J, with 16 bases between. CDR1 is MDHEN and CDR2 is SYDVKM in the germline V gene. Here the CDR3 reads CASSLKFGAGYQETQYF. The CDR3 DNA reads as TGTGCCAGCAGTTTAAAGTTTGGGGCTGGGTACCAAGAGACCCAGTACTTC.

This clonotype was recorded at least ten times. The rearrangement links TRBV7-9 to TRBJ2-7; 9 bases are a match to TRBD1. CDR1 and CDR2 from the germline V gene are SEHNR and FQNEAQ (reference sequence). The CDR3 has 16 residues. Trimming removed 5 bases from V and 0 bases from J; junction bases left unmatched: 8. CDR3 nucleotides: TGTGCCAGCAGCAAACCCGGGACAGGGAACTCCTACGAGCAGTACTTC. Amino acids: CASSKPGTGNSYEQYF.

This rearrangement joins TRBV6-1 to TRBJ1-2; D remains ambiguous. The CDR3 has 19 amino acids. CDR1 and CDR2 (germline): MNHNS, SASEGT. The V and J ends lost 5 bases and 2 bases respectively, with 27 bases between them. CDR3 bases: TGTGCCAGCAGTAAACAAAGGAGGAATGCTCCTAACTCCAACTATGGCTACACCTTC. Its translation is CASSKQRRNAPNSNYGYTF.

The chain joins TRBV19 to TRBJ1-1; 7 bases match TRBD1. The CDR3 length is 16 residues. Germline V gene sequence: CDR1 LNHDA, CDR2 SQIVND (reference sequence). With V trimmed by 5 bases and J by 0 bases, 9 bases remained unmatched. CDR3 amino acids: CASSLRATGLNTEAFF. The DNA for the CDR3 is TGTGCCAGTAGTCTTAGGGCGACAGGGTTGAACACTGAAGCTTTCTTT.

This clonotype has a handful of counts. One end of the junction fails to match germline, which may point to a read error. The V and J genes are TRBV30 and TRBJ2-7, with TRBD2 identical over 10 bases. The CDR3 spans 15 residues. The germline V gene encodes CDR1 GTSNPN and CDR2 SVGIG (reference sequence). The CDR3 region has the DNA TGTGCCTGGAGTGTAGGACTAGCGGTCTCCTGCGAGCAGTACTTC. Residues: CAWSVGLAVSCEQYF.

CDR3 DNA sequence: TGTGCCAGCATATTAACTAGCGGTCTGGGGGAGCAGTTCTTC. This encodes CASILTSGLGEQFF. V is TRBV3-1 and J is TRBJ2-1, with 8 bases matching TRBD2. V was pared by 7 bases and J by 10 bases, with 12 bases of the junction left unmatched. Per germline, CDR1 LGHDT and CDR2 YNNKEL (reference sequence). The CDR3 totals 14 residues.